The 30 T cell receptor beta chains below were found in one sample sequenced in a study of blood T cell repertoires in COVID-19. The assay was immunoSEQ multiplex PCR, and TCRdb's table has in-frame clones only and misses some. The data hold tens of thousands of clones, with 83% observed a single time. Sequencing was carried out using peripheral blood. Receptors were obtained from a woman of 80 years or more with acute or convalescent COVID-19.

The CDR3 protein is CATSGTGDTDTQYF. The CDR3 nucleotides are TGTGCCACCAGCGGGACAGGCGACACAGATACGCAGTATTTT. This sequence joins TRBV24-1 and TRBJ2-3; TRBD1 matches at 8 bases. The germline V gene encodes CDR1 KGHDR and CDR2 SFDVKD. There are 14 residues in the CDR3. V dropped 7 bases and J dropped 2; count of bases not matched to a gene: 4.

The J gene is TRBJ1-5, the V gene TRBV28; tentative D call: TRBD1 (5 bases). Germline V gene lookup returns CDR1 MDHEN and CDR2 SYDVKM. Between the trimmed V and J ends, which lost 3 bases and 5 bases, there was a span of 11 bases. This CDR3 spans 14 amino acids. This CDR3 is CASSLGGGDQPQHF. The CDR3 coding sequence is TGTGCCAGCAGTTTGGGGGGGGGAGATCAGCCCCAGCATTTT.

This clone was seen only once. The chain couples TRBV6-5 to TRBJ2-1, with 11 bases that match TRBD2. This CDR3 spans 14 amino acids. CDR1 and CDR2 (germline): MNHEY, SVGAGI. V shed 6 bases and J 3 bases; nucleotides not matched to a gene: 1. Here the CDR3 DNA reads TGTGCCAGCAGCGGGACTAGCGGCTACAATGAGCAGTTCTTC. The encoded protein is CASSGTSGYNEQFF.

The chain combines TRBV6-5 with TRBJ1-1, with 10 bases that match TRBD1. Losses at the gene ends were 5 bases for V and 4 bases for J; bases not matched to a gene: 7. Germline CDR1 MNHEY, CDR2 SVGAGI. The CDR3 is 15 residues long. The DNA of the CDR3 is TGTGCCAGCAGTCGGACAGGGGGTCCCGGCACTGAAGCTTTCTTT. It is translated as CASSRTGGPGTEAFF.

The CDR3 reads CASSTIQGVNYEQYF. The CDR3 DNA reads as TGTGCCAGCAGTACCATCCAGGGGGTCAACTACGAGCAGTACTTC. V gene TRBV6-5 combines with J gene TRBJ2-7; 7 bases are shared with TRBD1. Unmatched junction bases numbered 10, after V lost 5 bases and J lost 3 bases. In germline, CDR1 is MNHEY, CDR2 SVGAGI. The CDR3 sequence is 15 residues long.

The chain couples TRBV20-1 to TRBJ2-2; D perhaps matches TRBD1 (5 bases). The CDR3 has 13 amino acids. The V end lost 3 bases, the J end lost 8 bases, and 13 bases lay between the germline ends. Germline V gives CDR1 DFQATT, CDR2 SNEGSKA (reference sequence). Here the CDR3 reads CSASGRGSGELFF. The CDR3 DNA sequence: TGCAGTGCTAGTGGAAGGGGTTCGGGGGAGCTGTTTTTT.

The chain recombines TRBV7-9 with TRBJ2-1; 9 bases are shared with TRBD1. The CDR3 runs 17 residues. From germline, CDR1 is SEHNR and CDR2 FQNEAQ (reference sequence). The V segment lost 5 bases and the J segment 5 bases; nucleotides outside the gene matches: 13. The CDR3 region is CASSPGATGGADNEQFF. CDR3 DNA sequence: TGTGCCAGCAGCCCAGGGGCCACAGGGGGCGCCGACAATGAGCAGTTCTTC.

The chain is built from TRBV3-1 (or the pseudogene TRBV3-2) and TRBJ2-5; D unclear. CDR1 and CDR2 (germline): LGHDT, YNNKEL (reference sequence). The V end lost 5 bases, the J end lost 5 bases, and 18 bases lay between the germline ends. The CDR3 sequence is 15 residues long. The CDR3: CASSTPTVGVETQYF. CDR3 in DNA: TGTGCCAGCAGCACCCCGACTGTTGGAGTGGAGACCCAGTACTTC.

The rearrangement uses TRBV6-1 and TRBJ2-1, with D hard to call. V lost 2 bases and J lost 8, with 22 bases in between. This CDR3 contains 17 residues. CDR1 and CDR2 (germline): MNHNS, SASEGT. CDR3 residues: CASSEPIGGTLVDEQFF. For the CDR3, the DNA is TGTGCCAGCAGTGAACCCATTGGCGGTACCTTGGTGGATGAGCAGTTCTTC.

The genes are TRBV15 and TRBJ2-1, with TRBD2 matching over 8 bases. Per the germline V gene, CDR1 is LNHNV and CDR2 is YYDKDF (reference sequence). Losses at the gene ends were 5 bases for V and 6 bases for J; bases not matched to a gene: 6. CDR3 length equals 14 residues. Here the CDR3 reads CATSRWTSRNEQFF. CDR3 sequence (DNA): TGTGCCACCAGCCGGTGGACTAGCCGCAATGAGCAGTTCTTC.

This clone came up a few times. The CDR3, as DNA: TGCGCCAGCAGCCCTGGGACAGGGGGCGATGAGCAGTTCTTC. It encodes CASSPGTGGDEQFF. The J gene is TRBJ2-1, the V gene TRBV5-1; 12 positions agree with TRBD1. Trimming at V came to 4 bases and at J to 8 bases, leaving 4 bases not matched to a gene. From germline, CDR1 is SGHRS and CDR2 YFSETQ. The CDR3 has 14 residues.

V and J are TRBV3-1 (or the pseudogene TRBV3-2) and TRBJ2-7; 10 nucleotides align to TRBD1. V trimming: 1 base; J trimming: 6 bases; junction bases outside the gene matches: 6. Germline-derived CDR1 and CDR2 are LGHDT and YNNKEL (reference sequence). CDR3 length equals 15 residues. CDR3 coding DNA: TGTGCCAGCAGCCAAGCGGGACAGGGGTCCCTCGAGCAGTACTTC. This sequence encodes CASSQAGQGSLEQYF.

This clone has just one count. The chain recombines TRBV7-9 with TRBJ2-7, with a weak D call TRBD2 (6 bases). CDR1 is SEHNR and CDR2 is FQNEAQ in the germline V gene (reference sequence). V lost 2 bases and J 7 bases, leaving 21 bases between the germline ends. The CDR3 spans 16 residues. This chain's CDR3 is CASSLRRWDSVGEQYF. DNA of the CDR3: TGTGCCAGCAGCTTAAGGCGGTGGGACTCCGTTGGGGAGCAGTACTTC.

The rearrangement links TRBV18 to TRBJ1-4; 7 bases are shared with TRBD1. Trimming removed 3 bases from V and 8 bases from J; junction bases left unmatched: 6. In germline, CDR1 is KGHSH, CDR2 LQKENI. The CDR3 consists of 14 residues. The CDR3 loop is CASSPRQGREKLFF. The CDR3 DNA reads TGTGCCAGCTCACCCCGACAGGGTCGGGAAAAACTGTTTTTT.

The V call is TRBV30, the J call TRBJ2-3; 9 bases are a match to TRBD2. The CDR3 contains 15 residues. Germline V gene data show CDR1 as GTSNPN and CDR2 as SVGIG (reference sequence). The J segment lost 3 bases and the V segment lost 5 bases, leaving 9 bases of the junction unmatched. The CDR3 protein is CAWGVAGGRTDTQYF. The CDR3 DNA sequence: TGTGCCTGGGGGGTCGCGGGAGGGAGGACAGATACGCAGTATTTT.

This clone has more than one count but fewer than ten. The chain has TRBV19 and TRBJ2-1; D might be TRBD2 (5 bases). Trimming stripped 5 bases from V and 6 bases from J, with 17 bases between. CDR3 length: 15 amino acids. CDR1 and CDR2 from the germline V gene are LNHDA and SQIVND (reference sequence). The CDR3 loop is CASSPLGLISNEQFF. In DNA form, the CDR3 reads TGTGCCAGTAGTCCCCTTGGACTGATCTCCAATGAGCAGTTCTTC.

This chain uses TRBV24-1 with TRBJ2-3; tentative D call: TRBD1 (6 bases). Trimming cost V 2 bases and J 8 bases, with 16 bases left between them. CDR1 and CDR2 from the germline V gene are KGHDR and SFDVKD. The CDR3 runs to 15 residues. The chain's CDR3 is CATSDWQGWPGTQYF. The CDR3 nucleotides read TGTGCCACCAGTGATTGGCAGGGGTGGCCGGGTACGCAGTATTTT.

CDR3 in DNA: TGTGCCAGCAGTCTTGCGGGACTAGCGGGAGATTACGAGCAGTACTTC. Translated, it gives CASSLAGLAGDYEQYF. The chain has TRBV6-2 or TRBV6-3 and TRBJ2-7; 14 bases are a match to TRBD2. V lost 5 bases to trimming and J lost 4 bases; unmatched junction nucleotides: 7. Germline CDR1 MNHEY, CDR2 SVGEGT. The CDR3 is 16 amino acids.

This chain links TRBV29-1 with TRBJ1-3, with 10 bases lining up with TRBD1. With 4 bases clipped from V and 4 bases from J, the junction kept 1 base outside the gene matches. The length of the CDR3 is 13 residues. Germline V gene data show CDR1 as SQVTM and CDR2 as ANQGSEA. CDR3 coding DNA: TGCAGCGTTGGGACAGGGGGAGGAAACACCATATATTTT. Translation: CSVGTGGGNTIYF.

The chain combines TRBV6-4 with TRBJ1-1; unclear D gene. The CDR3 has 13 residues. V was shortened by 6 bases and J by 1 base, with 9 bases between the two germline ends. The V gene's germline CDR1 is MRHNA and CDR2 SNTAGT. The CDR3 DNA is TGTGCCAGCAGCCCTACAGAGAACACTGAAGCTTTCTTT. This codes for CASSPTENTEAFF.

This clone was observed a few times. This chain connects TRBV12-3 or TRBV12-4 to TRBJ2-1; 7 bases are a match to TRBD2. The V gene end was trimmed by 5 bases and the J gene end by 8 bases; junction bases not matched to a gene: 3. CDR3 length: 12 residues. CDR3 sequence reads: CASSPTSDEQFF. CDR3 in DNA: TGTGCCAGCAGTCCTACTAGCGATGAGCAGTTCTTC.

This clone was found a few times. CDR3 protein: CASSLALGRGTEAFF. CDR3 coding DNA: TGCGCCAGCAGCTTGGCCCTGGGCAGGGGAACTGAAGCTTTCTTT. The rearrangement links TRBV5-1 to TRBJ1-1; possibly TRBD1 for D (6 bases). This CDR3 spans 15 amino acids. Germline CDR1 SGHRS, CDR2 YFSETQ. Trimming shortened V by 0 bases and J by 5 bases, and 14 bases separated the two germline ends. Together with reference TRBV5-1 and TRBJ1-1, the CDR3 gives the full variable domain: KAGVTQTPRYLIKTRGQQVTLSCSPISGHRSVSWYQQTPGQGLQFLFEYFSETQRNKGNFPGRFSGRQFSNSRSEMNVSTLELGDSALYLCASSLALGRGTEAFFGQGTRLTVV.

The V gene is TRBV2, the J gene TRBJ1-1, with TRBD1 as a possible D gene (6 bases). V lost 3 bases to trimming and J lost 7 bases, with 12 bases between them. The CDR3 sequence is 13 residues long. Germline assignment: CDR1 SNHLY and CDR2 FYNNEI. CDR3 residues: CASSEDRPLEAFF. The CDR3 bases are TGTGCCAGCAGTGAGGACAGACCGCTTGAAGCTTTCTTT. Combining the CDR3 with reference TRBV2 and TRBJ1-1 gives the whole variable domain EPEVTQTPSHQVTQMGQEVILRCVPISNHLYFYWYRQILGQKVEFLVSFYNNEISEKSEIFDDQFSVERPDGSNFTLKIRSTKLEDSAMYFCASSEDRPLEAFFGQGTRLTVV.

V usage is TRBV7-2 and J usage is TRBJ2-3; D is possibly TRBD2 (6 bases). With 4 bases removed from V and 6 bases from J, the gap between germline ends came to 14 bases. The CDR3 covers 14 residues. Germline V gives CDR1 SGHTA, CDR2 FQGNSA. The CDR3 DNA sequence: TGTGCCAGCAGCTCGGGACTGGAGGGGGATACGCAGTATTTT. Translated: CASSSGLEGDTQYF.

J is TRBJ2-5 and V is TRBV7-6; D call uncertain. CDR1 is SGHVS and CDR2 is FNYEAQ in the germline V gene. Trimming took off 2 bases at V and 3 bases at J, with 7 bases between the two ends. The CDR3 contains 13 residues. In nucleotides, the CDR3 is TGTGCCAGCAGCTTAAACGCGGAAGAGACCCAGTACTTC. Translated, it gives CASSLNAEETQYF.

The rearrangement joins TRBV28 to TRBJ2-4, with 9 bases fitting TRBD2. CDR1 is MDHEN, CDR2 SYDVKM, per germline. V gave up 4 bases and J gave up 0 bases; unmatched junction bases: 7. The CDR3 totals 17 residues. The CDR3 protein is CASSSGLAGIAKNIQYF. The CDR3 DNA sequence: TGTGCCAGCAGTTCCGGGCTAGCGGGAATAGCCAAAAACATTCAGTACTTC.

This clone was counted once. The chain couples TRBV28 to TRBJ2-1, with 9 bases lining up with TRBD2. This CDR3 is built from 14 residues. J gave up 9 bases and V 6 bases, and 9 bases lay outside the gene matches. CDR1 MDHEN and CDR2 SYDVKM come from the germline V gene. CDR3 sequence (DNA): TGTGCCAGCAGGAACGCGGGAGGGCTACGTGAGCAGTTCTTC. Its translation is CASRNAGGLREQFF.

This chain uses TRBV3-1 (or the pseudogene TRBV3-2) with TRBJ2-1; a weak D match, TRBD2 (6 bases). The CDR3 is made up of 14 amino acids. Germline-derived CDR1 and CDR2 are LGHDT and YNNKEL (reference sequence). V shed 1 base and J shed 7 bases, with 11 bases lying between them. In DNA, the CDR3 is TGTGCCAGCAGCCAAGTACTAGCTAATAATGAGCAGTTCTTC. It specifies CASSQVLANNEQFF.

The chain employs TRBV5-1 and TRBJ2-2, with D perhaps matching TRBD1 (6 bases). CDR3 length equals 15 residues. V was cut by 0 bases and J by 4 bases, with 10 bases left in between. The germline gives CDR1 SGHRS, CDR2 YFSETQ. CDR3 sequence (DNA): TGCGCCAGCAGCTTGGCAGGGGCAGGCACCGGGGAGCTGTTTTTT. Residues: CASSLAGAGTGELFF.

The V and J genes are TRBV4-3 and TRBJ2-2; 10 bases line up with TRBD2. V shed 4 bases and J 7 bases; nucleotides not matched to a gene: 9. Germline CDR1 LGHNA, CDR2 YSLEER. This CDR3 region has 16 residues. The CDR3 DNA reads TGCGCCAGCAGCCCCCGGCTAGCGGGAGCGGTCGGGGAGCTGTTTTTT. Translating gives CASSPRLAGAVGELFF.